This T cell receptor (beta chain) stems from a study of blood T cells in healthy people across ages. Every donor provided around 9.3 milliliters of peripheral blood. The authors ran a second PCR of about 6 to 12 cycles using a sample-barcoded 5' primer and a J-beta primer mix. From each sample, at least 2.5 million paired-end reads containing CDR3 were obtained. One entry per CDR3 protein results from TCRdb running MiXCR on the 5' RACE reads. This table holds approximately 830,000 distinct CDR3 sequences, around 68% found once. Germline-derived CDR1 and CDR2 are SNHLY and FYNNEI. The V and J ends lost 2 bases and 8 bases respectively, with 9 bases between them. The CDR3 extends over 13 amino acids.

Sequences were obtained from blood. The source is a man aged 25 to 45 in good health. The gene calls are TRBV2 and TRBJ1-4; no definite D call. CDR3 bases: TGTGCCAGCAGTGAACGTCGCGGGGAAAAACTGTTTTTT. The encoded protein is CASSERRGEKLFF.